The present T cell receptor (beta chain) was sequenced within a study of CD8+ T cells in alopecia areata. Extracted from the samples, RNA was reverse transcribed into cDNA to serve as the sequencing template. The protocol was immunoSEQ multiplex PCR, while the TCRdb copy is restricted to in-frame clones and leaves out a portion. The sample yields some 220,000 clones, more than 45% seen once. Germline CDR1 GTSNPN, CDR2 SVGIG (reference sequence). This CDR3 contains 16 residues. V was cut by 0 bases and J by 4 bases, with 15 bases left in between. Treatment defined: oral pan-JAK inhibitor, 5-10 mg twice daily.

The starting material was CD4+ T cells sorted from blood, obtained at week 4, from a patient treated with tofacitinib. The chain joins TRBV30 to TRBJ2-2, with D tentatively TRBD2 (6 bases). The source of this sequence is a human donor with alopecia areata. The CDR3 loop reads CAWSVLRGIGTGELFF. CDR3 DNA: TGTGCCTGGAGTGTACTACGGGGGATAGGCACCGGGGAGCTGTTTTTT.